These 21 T cell receptor beta chains originate from one sample sequenced in a study of T cell repertoires in cytomegalovirus infection. TCRdb independently ran MiXCR on the reads; one entry per CDR3 protein. This table holds over 450,000 distinct CDR3 sequences, about 11% found once. The specimen was PBMCs. These receptors were obtained from a human donor in good health (CMV status not recorded). Some clones in this sample may be carry-over from other donors' samples.

This clonotype appeared many times. J is TRBJ1-2 and V is TRBV7-9; 9 nucleotides agree with TRBD1. V lost 5 bases, J lost 8 bases, and 18 bases stayed unmatched. The V gene's germline CDR1 is SEHNR and CDR2 FQNEAQ (reference sequence). CDR3 size: 17 residues. The CDR3 reads CASSLPPGQGVAGGYTF. CDR3 in DNA: TGTGCCAGCAGCCTGCCCCCGGGACAGGGTGTCGCCGGGGGCTACACCTTC.

This clonotype has a count of ten or more. V is TRBV7-3 and J is TRBJ2-1, with TRBD1 as a possible D gene (7 bases). CDR3 length: 16 residues. Germline V gene lookup returns CDR1 SGHTA and CDR2 FQGTGA. V was clipped by 4 bases and J by 6 bases, with 19 bases between them. CDR3 sequence: CASSSLGGTESNEQFF. The CDR3 region has the DNA TGTGCCAGCAGCTCCCTAGGAGGGACAGAATCCAATGAGCAGTTCTTC.

This clonotype appeared many times. The chain is built from TRBV7-2 and TRBJ2-5; weak D call: TRBD2 (5 bases). The germline V gene encodes CDR1 SGHTA and CDR2 FQGNSA. V was pared by 1 base and J by 5 bases, with 17 bases between. This CDR3 is 16 amino acids long. CDR3 region: CASSLGGRVFRETQYF. CDR3 DNA sequence: TGTGCCAGCAGCTTAGGTGGGAGAGTTTTTAGGGAGACCCAGTACTTC.

V is TRBV7-6 and J is TRBJ2-5, with TRBD2 matching 9 bases. The length of the CDR3 is 14 residues. Looked up from germline, CDR1 is SGHVS and CDR2 is FNYEAQ. J lost 5 bases, V lost 5 bases, and 6 bases had no gene match. The CDR3 sequence: CASSLSGSWETQYF. In DNA, the CDR3 is TGTGCCAGCAGCCTTAGCGGGAGTTGGGAGACCCAGTACTTC.

This clonotype was picked up a small number of times. The V gene is TRBV3-1, the J gene TRBJ2-7; no clear D. The length of the CDR3 is 14 residues. The ends were cut back, 5 bases at V and 0 bases at J, with 11 bases in the middle. Germline V gene lookup returns CDR1 LGHDT and CDR2 YNNKEL (reference sequence). The CDR3: CASSTRAHSYEQYF. The DNA for the CDR3 is TGTGCCAGCAGCACCCGGGCCCACTCCTACGAGCAGTACTTC.

This clonotype was detected only a few times. As DNA, the CDR3 is TGCAGTGCTGCCCGCGACAGGAGGGGCATCTATCAGCCCCAGCATTTT. Protein: CSAARDRRGIYQPQHF. The chain links TRBV20-1 to TRBJ1-5; the D gene is possibly TRBD1 (6 bases). Trimming left V 5 bases short and J 5 bases short, with 22 bases between. The CDR3 loop spans 16 amino acids. Germline CDR1 and CDR2: DFQATT and SNEGSKA (reference sequence).

This clonotype was picked up a small number of times. The gene calls are TRBV20-1 and TRBJ1-1; no definite D call. Germline CDR1 reads DFQATT; CDR2 reads SNEGSKA (reference sequence). Between the trimmed V and J ends, which lost 3 bases and 4 bases, there was a span of 9 bases. The CDR3 has 12 residues. The CDR3 region is CSARPGGTEAFF. The CDR3 nucleotides are TGCAGTGCTAGGCCGGGTGGCACTGAAGCTTTCTTT.

The gene calls are TRBV20-1 and TRBJ2-2; 9 bases line up with TRBD2. The CDR3 has 14 amino acids. Germline V gives CDR1 DFQATT, CDR2 SNEGSKA (reference sequence). The ends lost 6 bases at V and 4 bases at J; junction bases unmatched: 6. CDR3 sequence: CSANSGSFTGELFF. In DNA, the CDR3 is TGCAGTGCCAATAGCGGGAGTTTCACCGGGGAGCTGTTTTTT.

This clonotype was found many times. The chain has TRBV29-1 and TRBJ2-1; 9 bases are shared with TRBD2. The length of the CDR3 is 14 residues. Germline CDR1 reads SQVTM; CDR2 reads ANQGSEA. Losses at the gene ends were 4 bases for V and 0 bases for J; bases not matched to a gene: 1. CDR3: CSVGSGSSYNEQFF. The CDR3 bases are TGCAGCGTTGGTAGCGGGAGCTCCTACAATGAGCAGTTCTTC.

This clonotype was counted a few times. The gene calls are TRBV6-2 or TRBV6-3 and TRBJ1-1; TRBD1 agrees at 7 bases. The CDR3 length is 14 residues. Germline V gene sequence: CDR1 MNHEY, CDR2 SVGEGT. V lost 6 bases to trimming and J lost 3 bases; unmatched junction nucleotides: 7. The CDR3 sequence: CASRSPGGHTEAFF. The CDR3 bases are TGTGCCAGCAGATCTCCAGGGGGGCACACTGAAGCTTTCTTT.

Ten or more counts support this clonotype. The rearrangement links TRBV6-2 or TRBV6-3 to TRBJ2-1; TRBD2 matches 11 bases. The CDR3 is 16 amino acids. V was pared by 0 bases and J by 4 bases, with 2 bases of the junction left unmatched. CDR1 MNHEY and CDR2 SVGEGT come from the germline V gene. CDR3 loop: CASSYSLAGGYNEQFF. In nucleotides, the CDR3 is TGTGCCAGCAGTTACTCTCTAGCGGGGGGTTACAATGAGCAGTTCTTC.

This clonotype was observed at least ten times. V gene TRBV19 combines with J gene TRBJ2-5; a weak D match, TRBD1 (6 bases). Trimming took off 6 bases at V and 2 bases at J, with 13 bases between the two ends. The germline V gene has CDR1 LNHDA and CDR2 SQIVND (reference sequence). This CDR3 contains 14 residues. The DNA for the CDR3 is TGTGCCAGTAGACCGACAGGCCCGCAAGAGACCCAGTACTTC. It specifies CASRPTGPQETQYF.

This clonotype was recorded at least ten times. Its ends do not fully match the called genes, so a read error is possible. The V and J genes are TRBV7-2 and TRBJ1-5; TRBD1 matches 9 bases. The germline V gene encodes CDR1 SGHTA and CDR2 FQGNSA. This CDR3 region has 15 residues. The CDR3 here is CASTLAGQGNQPQHF. The CDR3 DNA sequence: TGTGCCAGCACCTTAGCGGGACAGGGTAATCAGCCCCAGCATTTT.

The chain is built from TRBV2 and TRBJ1-5; tentative D call: TRBD1 (5 bases). Germline-derived CDR1 and CDR2 are SNHLY and FYNNEI. CDR3 size: 15 residues. The V and J ends lost 7 bases and 5 bases respectively, with 18 bases between them. The CDR3 nucleotides read TGTGCCAGCATCGAACAATTGGGGGATTATCAGCCCCAGCATTTT. Translated, it gives CASIEQLGDYQPQHF.

The chain uses TRBV30 and TRBJ1-1, with 7 bases lining up with TRBD1. This CDR3 has 12 amino acids. V was clipped by 5 bases and J by 1 base; unmatched bases: 1. Germline loops: CDR1 GTSNPN, CDR2 SVGIG (reference sequence). In nucleotides, the CDR3 is TGTGCCTGGCACAGGGGGAACACTGAAGCTTTCTTT. It codes for CAWHRGNTEAFF.

The CDR3 is CSARDQGREHF. The CDR3 DNA reads TGCAGTGCTAGAGATCAGGGCAGGGAACATTTT. J is TRBJ1-5 and V is TRBV20-1; D may be TRBD1 (5 bases). Germline V gives CDR1 DFQATT, CDR2 SNEGSKA (reference sequence). The CDR3 consists of 11 residues. V dropped 0 bases and J dropped 16 bases, with 13 bases sitting between them.

This clonotype was detected many times. The genes are TRBV7-9 and TRBJ2-2; maybe TRBD1 (5 bases). This CDR3 is 15 amino acids long. V lost 4 bases to trimming and J lost 4 bases, with 13 bases between them. Germline-derived CDR1 and CDR2 are SEHNR and FQNEAQ (reference sequence). The CDR3 protein is CASSSGFPVTGELFF. The CDR3 DNA is TGTGCCAGCAGCTCAGGGTTCCCGGTCACCGGGGAGCTGTTTTTT.

This clonotype has just a few counts. The chain links TRBV4-2 to TRBJ1-1, with 8 bases that match TRBD1. Germline loops: CDR1 LGHNA, CDR2 YNFKEQ. The CDR3 has 16 amino acids. Trimming removed 1 base from V and 3 bases from J; junction bases left unmatched: 7. Written as DNA, the CDR3 is TGTGCCAGCAGCCAAGTCTCAGGGGGCGGGTACACTGAAGCTTTCTTT. This translates into CASSQVSGGGYTEAFF.

This clonotype has ten or more counts. The chain combines TRBV5-1 with TRBJ1-1; no clear D. CDR3 size: 14 residues. V was trimmed by 9 bases and J by 3 bases, leaving 18 bases between them. In germline, CDR1 is SGHRS, CDR2 YFSETQ. In DNA form, the CDR3 reads TGCGCCAACGTCACCCCCGGCGGGGACACTGAAGCTTTCTTT. This encodes CANVTPGGDTEAFF.

This clonotype showed up many times. This chain links TRBV12-3 or TRBV12-4 with TRBJ2-3; tentatively, D is TRBD2 (5 bases). CDR3 size: 16 residues. Trimming took off 5 bases at V and 0 bases at J, with 15 bases between the two ends. The CDR3 coding sequence is TGTGCCAGCAGTCAGGAGGCTAGCAGGAGCACAGATACGCAGTATTTT. This encodes CASSQEASRSTDTQYF.

This clonotype was seen once. The chain uses TRBV6-1 and TRBJ1-6, with D tentatively TRBD1 (6 bases). The CDR3 length is 14 residues. Trimming cost V 11 bases and J 4 bases, with 15 bases left between them. Germline V gene sequence: CDR1 MNHNS, CDR2 SASEGT. The CDR3 is CAGTQGDYNSPLHF. The CDR3 DNA is TGTGCCGGCACACAGGGTGATTATAATTCACCCCTCCACTTT.